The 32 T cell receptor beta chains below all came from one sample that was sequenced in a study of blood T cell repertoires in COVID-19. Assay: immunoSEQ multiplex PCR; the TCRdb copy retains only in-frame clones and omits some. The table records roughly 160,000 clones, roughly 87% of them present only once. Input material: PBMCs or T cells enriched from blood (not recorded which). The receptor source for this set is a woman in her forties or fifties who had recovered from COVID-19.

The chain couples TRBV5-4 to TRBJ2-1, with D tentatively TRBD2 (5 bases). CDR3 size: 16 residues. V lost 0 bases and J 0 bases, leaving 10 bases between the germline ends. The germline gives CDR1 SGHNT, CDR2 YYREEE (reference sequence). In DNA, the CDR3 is TGTGCCAGCAGCTTGGCCGGTGGAGGCTCCTACAATGAGCAGTTCTTC. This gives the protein CASSLAGGGSYNEQFF. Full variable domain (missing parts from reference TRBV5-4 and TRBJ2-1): ETGVTQSPTHLIKTRGQQVTLRCSSQSGHNTVSWYQQALGQGPQFIFQYYREEENGRGNFPPRFSGLQFPNYSSELNVNALELDDSALYLCASSLAGGGSYNEQFFGPGTRLTVL.

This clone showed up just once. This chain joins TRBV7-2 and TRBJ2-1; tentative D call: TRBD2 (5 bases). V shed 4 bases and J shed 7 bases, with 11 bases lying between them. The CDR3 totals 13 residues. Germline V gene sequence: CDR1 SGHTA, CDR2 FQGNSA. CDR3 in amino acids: CASSWRARNEQFF. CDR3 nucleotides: TGTGCCAGCAGCTGGCGGGCCCGGAATGAGCAGTTCTTC. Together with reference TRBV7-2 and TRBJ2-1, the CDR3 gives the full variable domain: GAGVSQSPSNKVTEKGKDVELRCDPISGHTALYWYRQSLGQGLEFLIYFQGNSAPDKSGLPSDRFSAERTGGSVSTLTIQRTQQEDSAVYLCASSWRARNEQFFGPGTRLTVL.

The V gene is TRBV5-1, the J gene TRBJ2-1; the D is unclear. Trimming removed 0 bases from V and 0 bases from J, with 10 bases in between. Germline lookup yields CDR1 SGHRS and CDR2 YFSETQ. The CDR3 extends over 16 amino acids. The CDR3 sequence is CASSLVPRSSYNEQFF. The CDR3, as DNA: TGCGCCAGCAGCTTGGTCCCGCGTAGCTCCTACAATGAGCAGTTCTTC.

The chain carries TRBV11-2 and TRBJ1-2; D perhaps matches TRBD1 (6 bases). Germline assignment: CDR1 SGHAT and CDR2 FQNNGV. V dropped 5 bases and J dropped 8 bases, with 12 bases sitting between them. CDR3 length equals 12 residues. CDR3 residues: CASSQGQVGYTF. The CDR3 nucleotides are TGTGCCAGCAGCCAGGGACAAGTGGGCTACACCTTC.

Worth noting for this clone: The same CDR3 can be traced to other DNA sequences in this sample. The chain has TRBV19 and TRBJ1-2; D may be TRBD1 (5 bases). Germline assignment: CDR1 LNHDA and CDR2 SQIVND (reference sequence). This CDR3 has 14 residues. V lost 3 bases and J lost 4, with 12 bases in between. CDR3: CASSIARGAYGYTF. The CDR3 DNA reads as TGTGCCAGTAGTATCGCCCGCGGGGCCTATGGCTACACCTTC.

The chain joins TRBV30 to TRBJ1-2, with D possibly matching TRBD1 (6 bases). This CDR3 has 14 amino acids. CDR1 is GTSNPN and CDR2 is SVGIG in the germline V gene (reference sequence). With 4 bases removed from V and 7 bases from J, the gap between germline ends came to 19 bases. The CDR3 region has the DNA TGTGCCTGGACAGGGGATTTTGGGTCTGGTGGCTACACCTTC. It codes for CAWTGDFGSGGYTF.

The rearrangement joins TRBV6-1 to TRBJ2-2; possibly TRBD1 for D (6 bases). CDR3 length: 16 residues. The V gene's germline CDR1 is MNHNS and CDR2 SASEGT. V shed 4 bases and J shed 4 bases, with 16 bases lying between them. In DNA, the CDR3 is TGTGCCAGCAGTGTCGAAGCAATAGGGGGCACCGGGGAGCTGTTTTTT. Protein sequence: CASSVEAIGGTGELFF.

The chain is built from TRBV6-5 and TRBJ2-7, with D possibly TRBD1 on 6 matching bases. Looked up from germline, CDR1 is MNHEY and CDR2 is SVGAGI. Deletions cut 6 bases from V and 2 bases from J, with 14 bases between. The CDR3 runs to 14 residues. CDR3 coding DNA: TGTGCCAGCAGACTTCACAGGGAAACCTACGAGCAGTACTTC. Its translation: CASRLHRETYEQYF.

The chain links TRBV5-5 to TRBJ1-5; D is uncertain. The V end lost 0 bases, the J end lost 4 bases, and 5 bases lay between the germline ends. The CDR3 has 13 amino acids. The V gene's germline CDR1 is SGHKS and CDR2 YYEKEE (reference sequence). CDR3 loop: CASSLGQNQPQHF. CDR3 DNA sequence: TGTGCCAGCAGCTTGGGGCAAAATCAGCCCCAGCATTTT.

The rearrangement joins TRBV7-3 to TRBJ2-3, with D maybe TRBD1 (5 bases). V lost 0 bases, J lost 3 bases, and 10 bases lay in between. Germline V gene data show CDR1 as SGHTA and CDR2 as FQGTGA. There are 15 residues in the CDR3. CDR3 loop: CASSLTFKGTDTQYF. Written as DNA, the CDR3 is TGTGCCAGCAGCTTAACTTTCAAGGGGACAGATACGCAGTATTTT.

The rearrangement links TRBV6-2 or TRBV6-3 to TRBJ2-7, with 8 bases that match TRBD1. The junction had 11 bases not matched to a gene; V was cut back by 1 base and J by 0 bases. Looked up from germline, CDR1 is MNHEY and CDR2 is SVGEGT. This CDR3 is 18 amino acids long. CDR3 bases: TGTGCCAGCAGTTACTTGCGTGGGACAGGAACCAACTCCTACGAGCAGTACTTC. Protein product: CASSYLRGTGTNSYEQYF.

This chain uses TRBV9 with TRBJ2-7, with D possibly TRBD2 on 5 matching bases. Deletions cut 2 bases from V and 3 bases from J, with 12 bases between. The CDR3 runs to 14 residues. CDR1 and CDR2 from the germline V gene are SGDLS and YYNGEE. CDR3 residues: CASSVSTSGYEQYF. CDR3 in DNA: TGTGCCAGCAGCGTGTCGACAAGCGGCTACGAGCAGTACTTC.

Here the CDR3 reads CASSYPPTGLDEQFF. As DNA, the CDR3 is TGTGCCAGCAGTTACCCCCCGACAGGGTTGGATGAGCAGTTCTTC. The chain is built from TRBV28 and TRBJ2-1; TRBD1 matches 7 bases. The CDR3 is 15 residues long. CDR1 and CDR2 (germline): MDHEN, SYDVKM. Trimming at V came to 4 bases and at J to 8 bases, leaving 11 bases not matched to a gene.

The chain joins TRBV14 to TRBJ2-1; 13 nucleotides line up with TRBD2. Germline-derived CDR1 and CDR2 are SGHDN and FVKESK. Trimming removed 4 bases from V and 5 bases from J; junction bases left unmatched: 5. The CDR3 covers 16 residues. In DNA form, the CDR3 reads TGTGCCAGCAGCCCGCGGACTAGCGGGAGACACAATGAGCAGTTCTTC. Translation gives CASSPRTSGRHNEQFF.

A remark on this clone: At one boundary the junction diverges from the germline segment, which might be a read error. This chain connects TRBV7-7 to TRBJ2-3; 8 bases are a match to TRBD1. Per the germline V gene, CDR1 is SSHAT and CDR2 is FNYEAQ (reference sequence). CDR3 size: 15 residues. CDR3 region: CASSLGAGGQDTQYF. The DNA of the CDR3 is TGTGCTAGCAGCTTAGGGGCAGGGGGCCAAGATACGCAGTATTTT.

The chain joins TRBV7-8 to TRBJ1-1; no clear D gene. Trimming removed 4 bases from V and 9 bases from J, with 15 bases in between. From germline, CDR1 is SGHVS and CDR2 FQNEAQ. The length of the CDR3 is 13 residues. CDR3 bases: TGTGCCAGCAGCTCTAACGCGGAACCTCAAGCTTTCTTT. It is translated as CASSSNAEPQAFF.

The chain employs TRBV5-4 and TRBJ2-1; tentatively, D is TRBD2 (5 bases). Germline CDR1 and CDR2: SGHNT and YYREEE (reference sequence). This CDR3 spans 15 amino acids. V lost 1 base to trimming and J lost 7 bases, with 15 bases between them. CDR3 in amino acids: CASSLSFGSHNEQFF. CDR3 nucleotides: TGTGCCAGCAGCTTGAGTTTTGGGAGTCATAATGAGCAGTTCTTC.

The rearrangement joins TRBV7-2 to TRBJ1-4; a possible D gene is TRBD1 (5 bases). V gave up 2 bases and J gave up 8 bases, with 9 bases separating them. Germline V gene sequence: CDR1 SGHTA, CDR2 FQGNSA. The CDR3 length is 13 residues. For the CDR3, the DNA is TGTGCCAGCAGCTTACGGGAGGGGGAAAAACTGTTTTTT. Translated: CASSLREGEKLFF.

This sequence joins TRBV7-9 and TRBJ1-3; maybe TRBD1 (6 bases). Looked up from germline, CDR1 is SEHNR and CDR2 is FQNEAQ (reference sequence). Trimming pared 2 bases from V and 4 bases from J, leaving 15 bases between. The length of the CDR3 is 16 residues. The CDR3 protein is CASSLLVTGNGNTIYF. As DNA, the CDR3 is TGTGCCAGCAGCTTATTGGTGACAGGCAACGGAAACACCATATATTTT.

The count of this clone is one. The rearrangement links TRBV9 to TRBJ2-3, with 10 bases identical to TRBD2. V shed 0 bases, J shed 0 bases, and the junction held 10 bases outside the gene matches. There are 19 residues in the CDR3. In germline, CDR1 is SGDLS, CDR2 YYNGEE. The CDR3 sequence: CASSVAATSGFPSTDTQYF. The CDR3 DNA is TGTGCCAGCAGCGTAGCCGCGACTAGCGGGTTCCCTAGCACAGATACGCAGTATTTT.

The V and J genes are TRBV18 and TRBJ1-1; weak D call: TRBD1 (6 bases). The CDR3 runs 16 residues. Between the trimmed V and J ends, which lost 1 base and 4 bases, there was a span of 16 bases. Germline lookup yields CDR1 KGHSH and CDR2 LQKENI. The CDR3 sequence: CASSPRQVGGGTEAFF. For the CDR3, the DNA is TGTGCCAGCTCACCACGGCAGGTTGGGGGCGGCACTGAAGCTTTCTTT.

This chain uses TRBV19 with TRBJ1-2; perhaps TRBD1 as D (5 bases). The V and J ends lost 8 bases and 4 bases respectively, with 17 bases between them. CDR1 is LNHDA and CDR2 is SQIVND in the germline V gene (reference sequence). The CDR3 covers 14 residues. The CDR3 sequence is CASSLRTNLYGYTF. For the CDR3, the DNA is TGTGCCAGTTCCCTCCGGACAAACCTCTATGGCTACACCTTC.

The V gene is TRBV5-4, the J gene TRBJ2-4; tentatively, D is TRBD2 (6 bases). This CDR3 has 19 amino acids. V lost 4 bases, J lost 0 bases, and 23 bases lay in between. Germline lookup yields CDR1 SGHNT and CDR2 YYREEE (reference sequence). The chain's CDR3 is CASSTPTGDGGLAKNIQYF. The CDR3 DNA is TGTGCCAGCAGCACGCCTACGGGGGACGGGGGACTAGCCAAAAACATTCAGTACTTC.

CDR3 region: CASSLDVRGEQYF. The CDR3 DNA reads TGTGCCAGCAGCTTAGATGTAAGAGGCGAGCAGTACTTC. The chain carries TRBV11-3 and TRBJ2-7; D is uncertain. The CDR3 has 13 amino acids. Trimming pared 0 bases from V and 6 bases from J, leaving 9 bases between. Per germline, CDR1 SGHNT and CDR2 YENEEA.

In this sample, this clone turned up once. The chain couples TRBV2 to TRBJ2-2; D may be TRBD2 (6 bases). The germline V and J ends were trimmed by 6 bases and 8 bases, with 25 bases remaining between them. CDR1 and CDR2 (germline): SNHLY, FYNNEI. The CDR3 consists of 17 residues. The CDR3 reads CASSPRGREAPRGELFF. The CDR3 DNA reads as TGTGCCAGCAGCCCCCGGGGGAGAGAGGCCCCGAGGGGGGAGCTGTTTTTT.

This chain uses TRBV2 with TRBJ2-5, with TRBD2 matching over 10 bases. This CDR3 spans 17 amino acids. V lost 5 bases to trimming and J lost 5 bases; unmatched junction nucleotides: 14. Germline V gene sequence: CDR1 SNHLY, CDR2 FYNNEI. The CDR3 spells CASSSLGLAEADETQYF. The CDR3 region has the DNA TGTGCCAGCAGTTCTCTCGGACTAGCGGAGGCGGATGAGACCCAGTACTTC.

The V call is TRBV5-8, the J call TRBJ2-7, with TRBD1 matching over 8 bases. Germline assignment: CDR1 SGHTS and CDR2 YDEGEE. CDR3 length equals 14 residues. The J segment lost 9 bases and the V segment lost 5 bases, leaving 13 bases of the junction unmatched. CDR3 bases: TGTGCCAGCAGGCTGACAGGGGACTCATGGGGGCAGTACTTC. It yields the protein CASRLTGDSWGQYF.

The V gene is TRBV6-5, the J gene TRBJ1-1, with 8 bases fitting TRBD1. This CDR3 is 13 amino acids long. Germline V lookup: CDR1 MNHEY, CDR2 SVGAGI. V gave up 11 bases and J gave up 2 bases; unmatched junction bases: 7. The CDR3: CAGGQVYNTEAFF. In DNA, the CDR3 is TGTGCCGGGGGACAGGTCTATAACACTGAAGCTTTCTTT.

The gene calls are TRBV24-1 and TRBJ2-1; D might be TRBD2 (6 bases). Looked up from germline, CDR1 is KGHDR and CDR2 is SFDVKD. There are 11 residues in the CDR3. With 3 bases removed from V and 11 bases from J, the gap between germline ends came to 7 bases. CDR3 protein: CATSDAGKQFF. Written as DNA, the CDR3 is TGTGCCACCAGTGATGCGGGGAAGCAGTTCTTC.

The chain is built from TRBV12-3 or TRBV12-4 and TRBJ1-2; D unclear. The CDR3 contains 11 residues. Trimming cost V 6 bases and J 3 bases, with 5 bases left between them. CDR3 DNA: TGTGCCAGCAGCCTTGACTATGGCTACACCTTC. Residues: CASSLDYGYTF.

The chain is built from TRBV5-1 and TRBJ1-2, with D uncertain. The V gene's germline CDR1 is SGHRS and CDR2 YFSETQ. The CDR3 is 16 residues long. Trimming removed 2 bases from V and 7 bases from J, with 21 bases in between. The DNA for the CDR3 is TGCGCCAGCAGCTTTGGGCCCAACGATCAAGACGGTGGCTACACCTTC. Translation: CASSFGPNDQDGGYTF.

The CDR3 here is CASMLTGENDQPQHF. The CDR3 coding sequence is TGCGCCAGCATGCTGACAGGGGAAAATGATCAGCCCCAGCATTTT. The rearrangement uses TRBV5-1 and TRBJ1-5; 8 nucleotides agree with TRBD1. V trimming: 6 bases; J trimming: 5 bases; junction bases outside the gene matches: 10. The CDR3 loop spans 15 amino acids. CDR1 SGHRS and CDR2 YFSETQ come from the germline V gene. Using reference TRBV5-1 and TRBJ1-5 for the parts outside the CDR3, the full variable domain is KAGVTQTPRYLIKTRGQQVTLSCSPISGHRSVSWYQQTPGQGLQFLFEYFSETQRNKGNFPGRFSGRQFSNSRSEMNVSTLELGDSALYLCASMLTGENDQPQHFGDGTRLSIL.